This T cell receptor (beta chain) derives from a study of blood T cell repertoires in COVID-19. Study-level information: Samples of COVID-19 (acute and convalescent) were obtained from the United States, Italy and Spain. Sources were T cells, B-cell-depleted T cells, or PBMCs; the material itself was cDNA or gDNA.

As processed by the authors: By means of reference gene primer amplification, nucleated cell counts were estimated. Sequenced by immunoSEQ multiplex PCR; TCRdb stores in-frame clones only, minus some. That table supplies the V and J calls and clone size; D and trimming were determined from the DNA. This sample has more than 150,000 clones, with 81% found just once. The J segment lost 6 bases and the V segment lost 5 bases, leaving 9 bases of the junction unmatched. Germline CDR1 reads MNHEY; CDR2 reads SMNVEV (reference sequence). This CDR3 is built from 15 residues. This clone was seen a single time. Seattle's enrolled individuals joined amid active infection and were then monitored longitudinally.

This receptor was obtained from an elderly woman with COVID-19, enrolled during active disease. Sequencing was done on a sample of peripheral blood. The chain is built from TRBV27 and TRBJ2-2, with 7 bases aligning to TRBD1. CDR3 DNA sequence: TGTGCCAGCAGTCCCCGCGTGACAGGGTCCGGGGAGCTGTTTTTT. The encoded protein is CASSPRVTGSGELFF.